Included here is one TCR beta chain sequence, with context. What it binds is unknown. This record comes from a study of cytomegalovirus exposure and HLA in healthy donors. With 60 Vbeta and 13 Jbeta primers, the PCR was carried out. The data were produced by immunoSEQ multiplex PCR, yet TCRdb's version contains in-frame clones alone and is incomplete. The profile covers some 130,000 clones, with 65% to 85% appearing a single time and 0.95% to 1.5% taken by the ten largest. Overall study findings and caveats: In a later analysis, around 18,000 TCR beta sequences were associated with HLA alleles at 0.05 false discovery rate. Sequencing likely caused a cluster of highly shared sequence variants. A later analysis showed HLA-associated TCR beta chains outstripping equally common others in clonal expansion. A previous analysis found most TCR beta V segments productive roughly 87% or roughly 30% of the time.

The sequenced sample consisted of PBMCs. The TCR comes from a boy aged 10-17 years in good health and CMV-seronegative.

The chain's CDR3 is CAWSVGSGRSHNEQFF. Here the CDR3 DNA reads TGTGCCTGGAGTGTGGGTAGCGGGAGATCCCACAATGAGCAGTTCTTC. The J gene is TRBJ2-1, the V gene TRBV30, with 9 bases aligning to TRBD2. The CDR3 sequence is 16 residues long. Germline lookup yields CDR1 GTSNPN and CDR2 SVGIG (reference sequence). With V trimmed by 0 bases and J by 5 bases, 8 bases remained unmatched. Full variable domain (remainder filled in from reference TRBV30 and TRBJ2-1): SQTIHQWPATLVQPVGSPLSLECTVEGTSNPNLYWYRQAAGRGLQLLFYSVGIGQISSEVPQNLSASRPQDRQFILSSKKLLLSDSGFYLCAWSVGSGRSHNEQFFGPGTRLTVL.